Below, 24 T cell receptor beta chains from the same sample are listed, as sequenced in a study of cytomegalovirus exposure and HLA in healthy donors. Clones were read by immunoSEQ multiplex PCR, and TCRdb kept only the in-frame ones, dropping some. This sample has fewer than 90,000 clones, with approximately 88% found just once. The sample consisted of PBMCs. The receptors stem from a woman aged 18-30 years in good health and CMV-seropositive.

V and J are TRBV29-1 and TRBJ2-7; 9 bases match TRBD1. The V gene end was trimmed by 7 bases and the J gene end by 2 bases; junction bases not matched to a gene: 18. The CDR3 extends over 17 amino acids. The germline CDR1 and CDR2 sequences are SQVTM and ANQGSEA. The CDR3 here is CSAFPGTGPSKTYEQYF. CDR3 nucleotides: TGCAGCGCCTTCCCCGGGACAGGGCCTTCGAAGACCTACGAGCAGTACTTC.

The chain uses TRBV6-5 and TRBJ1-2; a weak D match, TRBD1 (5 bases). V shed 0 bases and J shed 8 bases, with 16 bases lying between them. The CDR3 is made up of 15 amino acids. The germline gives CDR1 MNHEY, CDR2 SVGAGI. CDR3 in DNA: TGTGCCAGCAGTTACTCGATCCAGGGTATGAGGGGCTACACCTTC. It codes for CASSYSIQGMRGYTF.

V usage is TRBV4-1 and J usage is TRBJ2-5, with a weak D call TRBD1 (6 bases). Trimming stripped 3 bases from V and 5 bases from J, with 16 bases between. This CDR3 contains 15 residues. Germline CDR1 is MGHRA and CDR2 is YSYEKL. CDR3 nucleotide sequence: TGCGCCAGCAGCCATCGTGGTGGGGGCGGGGAGACCCAGTACTTC. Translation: CASSHRGGGGETQYF.

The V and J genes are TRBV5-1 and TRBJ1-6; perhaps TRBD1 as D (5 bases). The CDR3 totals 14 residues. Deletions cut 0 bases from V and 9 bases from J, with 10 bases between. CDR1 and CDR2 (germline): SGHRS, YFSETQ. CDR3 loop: CASSLDRGSSPLHF. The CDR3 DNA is TGCGCCAGCAGCTTGGATAGGGGAAGTTCACCCCTCCACTTT.

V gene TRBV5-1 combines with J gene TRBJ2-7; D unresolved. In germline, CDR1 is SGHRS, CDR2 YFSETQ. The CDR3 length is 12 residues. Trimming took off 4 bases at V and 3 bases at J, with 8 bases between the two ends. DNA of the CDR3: TGCGCCAGCAGCCTAGACGGCTACGAGCAGTACTTC. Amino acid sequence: CASSLDGYEQYF. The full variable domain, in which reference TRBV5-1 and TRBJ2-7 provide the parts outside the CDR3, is KAGVTQTPRYLIKTRGQQVTLSCSPISGHRSVSWYQQTPGQGLQFLFEYFSETQRNKGNFPGRFSGRQFSNSRSEMNVSTLELGDSALYLCASSLDGYEQYFGPGTRLTVT.

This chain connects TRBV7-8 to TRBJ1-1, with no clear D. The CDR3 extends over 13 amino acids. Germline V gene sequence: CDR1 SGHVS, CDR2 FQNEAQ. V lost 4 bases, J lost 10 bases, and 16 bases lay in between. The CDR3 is CASSSPTFLRAFF. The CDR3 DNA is TGTGCCAGCAGCTCTCCGACATTCCTCCGAGCTTTCTTT.

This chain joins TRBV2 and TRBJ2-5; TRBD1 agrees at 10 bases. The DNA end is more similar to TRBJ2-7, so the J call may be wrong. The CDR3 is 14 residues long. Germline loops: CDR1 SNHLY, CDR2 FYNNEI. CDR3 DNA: TGTGCCAGCAGTGGGGGACAGGGGACGTACGAGCAGTACTTC. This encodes CASSGGQGTYEQYF.

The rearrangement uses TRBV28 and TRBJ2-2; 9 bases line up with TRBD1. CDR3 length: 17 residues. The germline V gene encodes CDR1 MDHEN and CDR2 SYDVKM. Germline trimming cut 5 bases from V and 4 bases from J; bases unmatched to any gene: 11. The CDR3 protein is CASSPPDRGRSTGELFF. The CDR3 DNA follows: TGTGCCAGCAGTCCTCCGGACAGGGGAAGGAGCACCGGGGAGCTGTTTTTT.

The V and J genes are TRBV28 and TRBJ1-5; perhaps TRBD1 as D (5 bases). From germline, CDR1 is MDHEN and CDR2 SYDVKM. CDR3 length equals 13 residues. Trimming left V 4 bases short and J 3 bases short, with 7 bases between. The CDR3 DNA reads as TGTGCCAGCAGTTCGGGACTCAATCAGCCCCAGCATTTT. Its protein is CASSSGLNQPQHF.

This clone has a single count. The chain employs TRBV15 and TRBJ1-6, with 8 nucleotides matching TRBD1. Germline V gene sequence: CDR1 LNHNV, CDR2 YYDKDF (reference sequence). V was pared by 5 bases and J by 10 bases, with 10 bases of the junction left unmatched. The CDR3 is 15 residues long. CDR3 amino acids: CATSPDRERVSPLHF. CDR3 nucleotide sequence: TGTGCCACCAGCCCGGACAGGGAACGGGTCTCACCCCTCCACTTT.

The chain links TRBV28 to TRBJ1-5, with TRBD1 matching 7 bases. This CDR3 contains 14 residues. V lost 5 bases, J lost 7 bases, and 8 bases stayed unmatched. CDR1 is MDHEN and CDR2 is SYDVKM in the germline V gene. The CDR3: CASSLPDRNQPQHF. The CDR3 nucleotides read TGTGCCAGCAGTCTCCCGGACAGGAACCAGCCCCAGCATTTT.

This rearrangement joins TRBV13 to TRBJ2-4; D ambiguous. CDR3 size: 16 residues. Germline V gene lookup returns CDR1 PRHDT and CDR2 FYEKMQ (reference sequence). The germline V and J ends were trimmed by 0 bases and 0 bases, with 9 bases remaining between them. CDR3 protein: CASSLGTVTAKNIQYF. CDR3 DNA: TGTGCCAGCAGCTTAGGAACTGTCACAGCCAAAAACATTCAGTACTTC. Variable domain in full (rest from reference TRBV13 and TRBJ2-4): AAGVIQSPRHLIKEKRETATLKCYPIPRHDTVYWYQQGPGQDPQFLISFYEKMQSDKGSIPDRFSAQQFSDYHSELNMSSLELGDSALYFCASSLGTVTAKNIQYFGAGTRLSVL.

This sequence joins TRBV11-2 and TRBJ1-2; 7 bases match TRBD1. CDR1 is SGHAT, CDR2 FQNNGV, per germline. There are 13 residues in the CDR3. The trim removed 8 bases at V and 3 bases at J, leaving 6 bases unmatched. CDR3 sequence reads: CASQWQGDYGYTF. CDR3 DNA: TGTGCCAGCCAGTGGCAGGGGGACTATGGCTACACCTTC.

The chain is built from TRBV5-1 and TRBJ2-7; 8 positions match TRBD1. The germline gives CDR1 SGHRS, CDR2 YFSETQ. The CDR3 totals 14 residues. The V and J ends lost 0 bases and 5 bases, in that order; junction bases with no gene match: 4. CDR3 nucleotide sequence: TGCGCCAGCAGCTTGGGACAGGGGCGCAACGAGCAGTACTTC. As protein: CASSLGQGRNEQYF. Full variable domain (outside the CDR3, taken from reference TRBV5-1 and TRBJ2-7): KAGVTQTPRYLIKTRGQQVTLSCSPISGHRSVSWYQQTPGQGLQFLFEYFSETQRNKGNFPGRFSGRQFSNSRSEMNVSTLELGDSALYLCASSLGQGRNEQYFGPGTRLTVT.

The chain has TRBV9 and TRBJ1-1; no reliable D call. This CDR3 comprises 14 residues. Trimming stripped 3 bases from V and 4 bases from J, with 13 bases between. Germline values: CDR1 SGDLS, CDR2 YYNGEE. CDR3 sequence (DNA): TGTGCCAGCAGCGCCCCCAGGAGGTCCACTGAAGCTTTCTTT. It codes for CASSAPRRSTEAFF.

CDR3 nucleotides: TGTGCCAGCAGCCCGGGATATAGCGGGGGGGGAGGGACCCAGTACTTC. It encodes CASSPGYSGGGGTQYF. The chain combines TRBV7-2 with TRBJ2-5; 11 positions agree with TRBD2. Germline V gene lookup returns CDR1 SGHTA and CDR2 FQGNSA. The CDR3 is 16 residues long. The trim removed 5 bases at V and 7 bases at J, leaving 12 bases unmatched.

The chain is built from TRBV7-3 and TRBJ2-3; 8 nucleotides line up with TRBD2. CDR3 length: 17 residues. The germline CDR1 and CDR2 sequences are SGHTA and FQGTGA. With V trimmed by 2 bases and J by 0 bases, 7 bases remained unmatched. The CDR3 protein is CASSLLAGTTSTDTQYF. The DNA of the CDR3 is TGTGCCAGCAGCTTATTAGCGGGGACAACTAGCACAGATACGCAGTATTTT.

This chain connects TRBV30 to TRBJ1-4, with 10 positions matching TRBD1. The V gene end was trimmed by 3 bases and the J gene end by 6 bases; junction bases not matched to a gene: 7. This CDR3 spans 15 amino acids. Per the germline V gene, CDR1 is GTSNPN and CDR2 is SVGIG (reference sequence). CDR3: CAWRDGQGGYEKLFF. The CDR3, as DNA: TGTGCCTGGAGAGACGGACAGGGGGGATATGAAAAACTGTTTTTT. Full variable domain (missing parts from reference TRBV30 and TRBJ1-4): SQTIHQWPATLVQPVGSPLSLECTVEGTSNPNLYWYRQAAGRGLQLLFYSVGIGQISSEVPQNLSASRPQDRQFILSSKKLLLSDSGFYLCAWRDGQGGYEKLFFGSGTQLSVL.

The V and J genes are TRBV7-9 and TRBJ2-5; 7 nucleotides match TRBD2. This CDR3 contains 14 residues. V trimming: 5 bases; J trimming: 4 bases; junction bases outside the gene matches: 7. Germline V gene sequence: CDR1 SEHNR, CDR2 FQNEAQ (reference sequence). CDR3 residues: CASSRTGGGETQYF. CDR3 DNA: TGTGCCAGCAGCCGAACTGGGGGGGGAGAGACCCAGTACTTC.

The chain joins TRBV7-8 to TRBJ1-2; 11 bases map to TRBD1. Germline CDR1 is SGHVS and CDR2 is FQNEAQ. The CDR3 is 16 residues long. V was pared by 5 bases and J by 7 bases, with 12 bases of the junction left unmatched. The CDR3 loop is CASSPGQGAWSGGYTF. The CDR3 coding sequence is TGTGCCAGCAGCCCCGGACAGGGGGCTTGGTCGGGTGGCTACACCTTC.

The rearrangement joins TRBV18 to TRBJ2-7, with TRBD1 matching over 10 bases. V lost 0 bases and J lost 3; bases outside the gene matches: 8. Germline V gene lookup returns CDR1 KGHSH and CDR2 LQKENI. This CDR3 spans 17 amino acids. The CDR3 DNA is TGTGCCAGCTCACCACCCCTTCCACGGGACAGGGGCTACGAGCAGTACTTC. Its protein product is CASSPPLPRDRGYEQYF. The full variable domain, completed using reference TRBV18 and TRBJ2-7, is NAGVMQNPRHLVRRRGQEARLRCSPMKGHSHVYWYRQLPEEGLKFMVYLQKENIIDESGMPKERFSAEFPKEGPSILRIQQVVRGDSAAYFCASSPPLPRDRGYEQYFGPGTRLTVT.

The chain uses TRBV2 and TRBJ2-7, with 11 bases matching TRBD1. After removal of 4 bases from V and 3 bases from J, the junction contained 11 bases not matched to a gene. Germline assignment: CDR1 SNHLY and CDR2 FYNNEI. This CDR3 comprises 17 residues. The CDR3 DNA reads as TGTGCCAGCAGTGTCCACCGGGAAGGGACAGGGGGCTACGAGCAGTACTTC. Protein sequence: CASSVHREGTGGYEQYF.

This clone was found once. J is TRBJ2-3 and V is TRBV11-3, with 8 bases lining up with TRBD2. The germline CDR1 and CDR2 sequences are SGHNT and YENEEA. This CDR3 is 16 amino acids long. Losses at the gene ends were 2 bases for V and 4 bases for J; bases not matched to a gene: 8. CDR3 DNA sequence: TGTGCCAGCAGCTTATTCGGGGGGGACCCCCCAGATACGCAGTATTTT. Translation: CASSLFGGDPPDTQYF. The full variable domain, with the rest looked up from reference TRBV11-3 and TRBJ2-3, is EAGVVQSPRYKIIEKKQPVAFWCNPISGHNTLYWYLQNLGQGPELLIRYENEEAVDDSQLPKDRFSAERLKGVDSTLKIQPAELGDSAVYLCASSLFGGDPPDTQYFGPGTRLTVL.

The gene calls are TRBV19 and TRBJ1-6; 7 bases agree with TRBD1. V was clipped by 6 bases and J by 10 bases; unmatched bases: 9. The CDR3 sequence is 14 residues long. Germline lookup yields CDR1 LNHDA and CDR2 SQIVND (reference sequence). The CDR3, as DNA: TGTGCCAGTAGGGGAGACAGGGATGGGTCACCCCTCCACTTT. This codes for CASRGDRDGSPLHF.